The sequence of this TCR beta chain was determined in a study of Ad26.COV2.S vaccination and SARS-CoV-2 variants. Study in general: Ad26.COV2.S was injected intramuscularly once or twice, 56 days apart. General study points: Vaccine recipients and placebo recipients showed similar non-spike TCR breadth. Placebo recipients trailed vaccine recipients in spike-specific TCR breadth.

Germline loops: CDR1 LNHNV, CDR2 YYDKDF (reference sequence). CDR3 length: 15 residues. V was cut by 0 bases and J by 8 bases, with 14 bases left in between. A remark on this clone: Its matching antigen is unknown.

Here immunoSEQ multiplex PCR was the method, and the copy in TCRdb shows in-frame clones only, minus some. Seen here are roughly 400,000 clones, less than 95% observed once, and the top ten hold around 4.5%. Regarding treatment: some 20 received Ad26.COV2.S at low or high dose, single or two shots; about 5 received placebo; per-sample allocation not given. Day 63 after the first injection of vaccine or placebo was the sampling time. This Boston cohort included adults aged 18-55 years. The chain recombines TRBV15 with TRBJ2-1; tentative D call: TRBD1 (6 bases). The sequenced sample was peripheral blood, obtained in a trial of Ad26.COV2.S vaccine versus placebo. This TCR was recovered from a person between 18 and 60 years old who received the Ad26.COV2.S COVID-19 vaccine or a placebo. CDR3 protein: CATSRDSRRGDEQFF. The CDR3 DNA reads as TGTGCCACCAGCAGAGATTCCCGCAGGGGCGATGAGCAGTTCTTC. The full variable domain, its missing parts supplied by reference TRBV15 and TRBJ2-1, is DAMVIQNPRYQVTQFGKPVTLSCSQTLNHNVMYWYQQKSSQAPKLLFHYYDKDFNNEADTPDNFQSRRPNTSFCFLDIRSPGLGDTAMYLCATSRDSRRGDEQFFGPGTRLTVL.